Listed below are T cell receptor beta chains from one sample, sequenced in a study of blood T cell repertoires in COVID-19. Repertoires were generated with immunoSEQ multiplex PCR, while TCRdb's copy carries only in-frame clones and drops some. The sample shows 250,000 to 300,000 clones, about 90% of them seen only once. The sample taken for sequencing was peripheral blood. Source of these receptors: a woman in her 30s with COVID-19, enrolled during active disease. The CDR3 runs from the conserved cysteine through the conserved F or W. A D gene is named only where the DNA matches it firmly. The size field is filled for only some rows; it gives once, few, many or a size class.

d_gene,v_gene,j_gene,abundance,CDR3nt,CDR3aa
-,TRBV30,TRBJ1-3,-,TGTGCCTGGGGAGCCTTATTCTCTGGAAACACCATATATTTT,CAWGALFSGNTIYF
TRBD1,TRBV5-1,TRBJ1-2,-,TGCGCCAGCAGCAAGGCTTCAGGGGGCGGTGTCTATGGCTACACCTTC,CASSKASGGGVYGYTF
TRBD2,TRBV27,TRBJ2-3,-,TGTGCCTCATCCGGGGGGGGCCCTTATACGCAGTATTTT,CASSGGGPYTQYF
TRBD2,TRBV3-1/TRBV3-2,TRBJ2-7,-,TGTGCCAGCAGCCAAGCGAGCGGGAGCCTCTACGAGCAGTACTTC,CASSQASGSLYEQYF
-,TRBV14,TRBJ1-2,-,TGTGCCAGCAGCGCCCAGGGGATAGCTAACTATGGCTACACCTTC,CASSAQGIANYGYTF
-,TRBV24-1,TRBJ1-5,-,TGTGCCACCAGTGATTCTTCAGGGGTTCAGCCCCAGCATTTT,CATSDSSGVQPQHF
-,TRBV6-5,TRBJ2-1,-,TGTGCCAGCAGCCGCTACAATGAGCAGTTCTTC,CASSRYNEQFF
-,TRBV9,TRBJ2-1,-,TGTGCCAGCAGGGGGAGAAGGGACAATGAGCAGTTCTTC,CASRGRRDNEQFF
TRBD1,TRBV4-2,TRBJ1-6,once,TGTGCCAGCAGCCAAGTCAGGGGGCGGGGGATGTCCTATAATTCACCCCTCCACTTT,CASSQVRGRGMSYNSPLHF
TRBD2,TRBV4-1,TRBJ2-5,-,TGCGCCAGCAGCCAAGATAGCCGGGGGGGGCAAGAGACCCAGTACTTC,CASSQDSRGGQETQYF
TRBD2,TRBV5-1,TRBJ2-2,-,TGCGCCAGCAGCTCCACTAGCGGGGGCATCACCGGGGAGCTGTTTTTT,CASSSTSGGITGELFF
-,TRBV5-6,TRBJ1-1,-,TGTGCCAGCAGCTTGGATCCTTCGGACACTGAAGCTTTCTTT,CASSLDPSDTEAFF
-,TRBV3-1/TRBV3-2,TRBJ1-1,-,TGTGCCAGCAGCCATCCCAGGGACACTGAAGCTTTCTTT,CASSHPRDTEAFF
-,TRBV6-5,TRBJ1-1,-,TGTGCCACCGTACCGTTAGGCGGCACTGAAGCTTTCTTT,CATVPLGGTEAFF
-,TRBV3-1/TRBV3-2,TRBJ2-5,once,TGTGCCAGCAGCCGCGGGCTGCAAGAGACCCAGTACTTC,CASSRGLQETQYF
-,TRBV27,TRBJ1-4,-,TGTGCCAGCAGCTCGGGGATACCGGCTAATGAAAAACTGTTTTTT,CASSSGIPANEKLFF
-,TRBV19,TRBJ1-3,once,TGTGCCAGTAAAGTACGCAGGGATGGAAACACCATATATTTT,CASKVRRDGNTIYF
-,TRBV30,TRBJ1-2,-,TGTGCCTGGAGTGTGACAGGAGGCGATGGCTACACCTTC,CAWSVTGGDGYTF
-,TRBV15,TRBJ2-7,once,TGTGCCACCAGTGGTCCCGGGTACTCCTACGAGCAGTACTTC,CATSGPGYSYEQYF
TRBD1,TRBV10-2,TRBJ1-2,-,TGCGCCAGCAGGGGGACAGGCCGCTATGGCTACACCTTC,CASRGTGRYGYTF
-,TRBV21-1,TRBJ1-2,-,TGTGCCAGCAGCAAAGCTAAAACAGGGTCCTATGGCTACACCTTC,CASSKAKTGSYGYTF
TRBD1,TRBV28,TRBJ1-2,-,TGTGCCTCTCAGGGGGCGAGCCAAAGGCATTATGGCTACACCTTC,CASQGASQRHYGYTF
-,TRBV5-8,TRBJ1-3,-,TGTGCCAGCAGCTCGGAGGTGTTTGGCTCTGGAAACACCATATATTTT,CASSSEVFGSGNTIYF
TRBD2,TRBV19,TRBJ2-7,-,TGTGCCAGTAGTGCCTCTAGCGGGGGGATCTACGAGCAGTACTTC,CASSASSGGIYEQYF
TRBD1,TRBV30,TRBJ1-4,-,TGTGCCTGGAGTGAGGGGACAGATGAAAAACTGTTTTTT,CAWSEGTDEKLFF
-,TRBV5-1,TRBJ2-2,-,TGCGCCAGCAGCTTAGCACCCACCGGGGAGCTGTTTTTT,CASSLAPTGELFF
-,TRBV6-5,TRBJ1-5,once,TGTGCCAGCTCCAGCTCCCGGGTCTTACTGCAGCCCCAGCATTTT,CASSSSRVLLQPQHF
-,TRBV5-8,TRBJ2-5,-,TGTGCCAGCAGCCTCGGAAGGCAAAGACTCCAAGAGACCCAGTACTTC,CASSLGRQRLQETQYF
-,TRBV6-1,TRBJ1-5,few,TGTGCCAGCAGTGAAGTGAGGGTCCAGCCCCAGCATTTT,CASSEVRVQPQHF
TRBD1,TRBV5-5,TRBJ2-7,-,TGTGCCAGCAGCTGGTACAGGGGCTCCTACGAGCAGTACTTC,CASSWYRGSYEQYF
-,TRBV5-1,TRBJ2-2,-,TGCGCCAGCAGCTTAAGGGAGCCCGGGGAGCTGTTTTTT,CASSLREPGELFF
TRBD2,TRBV6-5,TRBJ2-5,-,TGTGCCAGCAGTTCTAGCGGGAGTCAAGAGACCCAGTACTTC,CASSSSGSQETQYF
TRBD1,TRBV6-5,TRBJ1-4,-,TGTGCCAGCACCCCGGGACAGGGAAATGAAAAACTGTTTTTT,CASTPGQGNEKLFF
-,TRBV29-1,TRBJ2-5,once,TGCAGCGTGACACAGGGCCACGAGACCCAGTACTTC,CSVTQGHETQYF
-,TRBV10-2,TRBJ1-1,once,TGCGCCAGCAGTGAGACAGGGCGGAACACTGAAGCTTTCTTT,CASSETGRNTEAFF
-,TRBV2,TRBJ2-3,-,TGTGCCAGCAGTGTTCGGGGGAACACAGATACGCAGTATTTT,CASSVRGNTDTQYF
-,TRBV4-2,TRBJ1-2,-,TGTGCCAGCAGCCAAGATCTTATGGGGGGGCGAAACTATGGCTACACCTTC,CASSQDLMGGRNYGYTF
TRBD2,TRBV7-2,TRBJ2-2,-,TGTGCCAGCAGCCTTCATCCCGGGGGGAACGGGGAGCTGTTTTTT,CASSLHPGGNGELFF
TRBD2,TRBV19,TRBJ2-1,-,TGTGCCAGTAGTATCTCCCCGGGACTAGCGGGGGGGCTTGAGCAGTTCTTC,CASSISPGLAGGLEQFF
-,TRBV29-1,TRBJ2-2,-,TGCAGCGTTTACAGTGTCACCGGGGAGCTGTTTTTT,CSVYSVTGELFF
TRBD1,TRBV28,TRBJ1-2,-,TGTGCCAGCAGTACCCGGACAGGGGCGGGTGATGGCTACACCTTC,CASSTRTGAGDGYTF
TRBD2,TRBV24-1,TRBJ2-1,-,TGTGCCACCAGTGCTCTAGTCCCTTCTATACAAGCGGGGGGGGGCTCCTACAATGAGCAGTTCTTC,CATSALVPSIQAGGGSYNEQFF
-,TRBV5-1,TRBJ1-4,-,TGCGCCAGCAGCTTGCAGGGAACTAATGAAAAACTGTTTTTT,CASSLQGTNEKLFF
TRBD2,TRBV7-9,TRBJ2-7,once,TGTGCCAGCAGCCCTCGACTAGCGGGGGGCCACGAGCAGTACTTC,CASSPRLAGGHEQYF
TRBD2,TRBV4-1,TRBJ2-7,-,TGCGCCAGCAGCCAAGAGTACGAGACTAGCGGGGGGCCCCCCTACGAGCAGTACTTC,CASSQEYETSGGPPYEQYF
TRBD1,TRBV2,TRBJ1-1,-,TGTGCCAGCAGTGAATCAGGGGGGAACACTGAAGCTTTCTTT,CASSESGGNTEAFF
-,TRBV29-1,TRBJ2-7,-,TGCAGCGTTGAAGGATCAGCAGGAAGGGACTTACTCTGGGGGCAGTACTTC,CSVEGSAGRDLLWGQYF
TRBD1,TRBV2,TRBJ2-7,-,TGTGCCAGCAGCGGGGACAGGTATACCTACGAGCAGTACTTC,CASSGDRYTYEQYF
TRBD2,TRBV5-1,TRBJ2-7,-,TGCGCCAGCAGCTTGGGACAACTAAGGGAGGGCTACGAGCAGTACTTC,CASSLGQLREGYEQYF
-,TRBV6-4,TRBJ1-6,-,TGTGCCAGCAGTACTGAGGCTAATTCACCCCTCCACTTT,CASSTEANSPLHF
-,TRBV5-4,TRBJ2-4,-,TGTGCCGCGGGGACCAGCCTAGCCAAAAACATTCAGTACTTC,CAAGTSLAKNIQYF
TRBD2,TRBV2,TRBJ2-7,-,TGTGCCAGCTCCTGGGGAGGGAGTAACGAGCAGTACTTC,CASSWGGSNEQYF
TRBD2,TRBV10-3,TRBJ2-5,-,TGTGCCATCAGTGGACTAGCGGGGCCCCAAGAGACCCAGTACTTC,CAISGLAGPQETQYF
TRBD1,TRBV6-5,TRBJ2-7,-,TGTGCCAGCAGGCCCGGGGCAGGGGGCGAGCACGAGCAGTACTTC,CASRPGAGGEHEQYF
TRBD1,TRBV20-1,TRBJ2-7,-,TGCAGTGCTAGGGGGACAGAGGAACGGTACTTC,CSARGTEERYF
TRBD2,TRBV19,TRBJ2-3,-,TGTGCCAGTACGGCTAGCGGGGGGGCAGGAGATACGCAGTATTTT,CASTASGGAGDTQYF
-,TRBV11-2,TRBJ1-2,-,TGTGCCAGCAGCTTAGGGGGGGGTTCTAACTATGGCTACACCTTC,CASSLGGGSNYGYTF